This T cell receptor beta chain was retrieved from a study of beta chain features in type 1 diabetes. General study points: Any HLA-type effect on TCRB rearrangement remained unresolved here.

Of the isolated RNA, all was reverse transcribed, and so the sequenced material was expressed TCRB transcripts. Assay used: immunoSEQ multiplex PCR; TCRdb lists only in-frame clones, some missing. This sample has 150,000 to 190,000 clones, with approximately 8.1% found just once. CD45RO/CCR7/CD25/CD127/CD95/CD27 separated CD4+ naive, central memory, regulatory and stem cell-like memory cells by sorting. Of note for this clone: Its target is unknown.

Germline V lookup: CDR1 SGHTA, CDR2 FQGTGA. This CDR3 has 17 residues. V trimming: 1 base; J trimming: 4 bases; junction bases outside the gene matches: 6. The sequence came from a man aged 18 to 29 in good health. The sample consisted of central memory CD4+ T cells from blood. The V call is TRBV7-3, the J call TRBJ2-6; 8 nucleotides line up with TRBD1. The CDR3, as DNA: TGTGCCAGCAGCTTAAATCAGGGGGCAGCAGGGGCCAACGTCCTGACTTTC. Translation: CASSLNQGAAGANVLTF. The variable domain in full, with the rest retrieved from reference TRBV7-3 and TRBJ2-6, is GAGVSQTPSNKVTEKGKYVELRCDPISGHTALYWYRQSLGQGPEFLIYFQGTGAADDSGLPNDRFFAVRPEGSVSTLKIQRTERGDSAVYLCASSLNQGAAGANVLTFGAGSRLTVL.